The 18 T cell receptor beta chains in this list originate from one sample, sequenced in a study of cytomegalovirus exposure and HLA in healthy donors. Primers for the PCR totalled 60 Vbeta and 13 Jbeta. Profiling relied on immunoSEQ multiplex PCR, and the TCRdb table lists in-frame clones only, not all of them. The sample holds a few hundred thousand clones, 75% to 85% seen once. The specimen was PBMCs. Receptors were obtained from a woman aged 55-75 years in good health and CMV-seropositive.

The rearrangement joins TRBV4-2 to TRBJ1-1; TRBD1 matches at 8 bases. V was pared by 4 bases and J by 10 bases, with 5 bases of the junction left unmatched. The CDR3 runs 12 residues. Germline V CDR1 and CDR2: LGHNA, YNFKEQ. This CDR3 is CASSPGQGRAFF. Written as DNA, the CDR3 is TGTGCCAGCAGCCCCGGACAGGGTAGAGCTTTCTTT.

This sequence joins TRBV5-1 and TRBJ2-4, with 10 bases aligning to TRBD1. The V gene's germline CDR1 is SGHRS and CDR2 YFSETQ. This CDR3 has 16 amino acids. Germline trimming cut 4 bases from V and 7 bases from J; bases unmatched to any gene: 11. This CDR3 reads CASSPTSGTGENIQYF. The DNA for the CDR3 is TGCGCCAGCAGCCCCACCTCCGGGACAGGGGAGAACATTCAGTACTTC.

The rearrangement links TRBV27 to TRBJ1-2, with 8 bases that match TRBD1. The V and J ends lost 3 bases and 6 bases, in that order; junction bases with no gene match: 6. The germline V gene has CDR1 MNHEY and CDR2 SMNVEV (reference sequence). The CDR3 runs 14 residues. The CDR3 spells CASSFGRTGNGYTF. The CDR3 nucleotides read TGTGCCAGCAGTTTTGGGCGGACAGGGAATGGCTACACCTTC.

V gene TRBV29-1 combines with J gene TRBJ2-7; a possible D gene is TRBD1 (6 bases). CDR1 is SQVTM, CDR2 ANQGSEA, per germline. The CDR3 has 13 residues. Trimming removed 1 base from V and 2 bases from J, with 9 bases in between. Written as DNA, the CDR3 is TGCAGCGTTGAAGGGACAGTGCCCTACGAGCAGTACTTC. It yields the protein CSVEGTVPYEQYF.

The J gene is TRBJ2-7, the V gene TRBV7-8, with D possibly matching TRBD1 (6 bases). This CDR3 region has 17 residues. Germline V gene data show CDR1 as SGHVS and CDR2 as FQNEAQ. Trimming cost V 5 bases and J 3 bases, with 23 bases left between them. The CDR3 reads CASSPRLNRDVVYEQYF. In nucleotides, the CDR3 is TGTGCCAGCAGCCCCCGGCTAAACAGGGATGTCGTCTACGAGCAGTACTTC.

V gene TRBV4-1 combines with J gene TRBJ1-5; D gene unclear. This CDR3 comprises 16 residues. V lost 2 bases to trimming and J lost 7 bases, with 18 bases between them. Germline CDR1 reads MGHRA; CDR2 reads YSYEKL. This CDR3 is CASSQTGMNRMQPQHF. The CDR3 DNA follows: TGCGCCAGCAGCCAAACCGGGATGAATAGAATGCAGCCCCAGCATTTT.

This chain connects TRBV6-6 to TRBJ1-2, with D possibly being TRBD1 (5 bases). Germline V CDR1 and CDR2: MNHNY, SVGAGI (reference sequence). The CDR3 is made up of 15 amino acids. The V and J ends lost 5 bases and 3 bases respectively, with 16 bases between them. As DNA, the CDR3 is TGTGCCAGCAGTCACCCTTTGGGGGGAGACTATGGCTACACCTTC. As protein: CASSHPLGGDYGYTF.

This clone turned up a few times. J is TRBJ2-7 and V is TRBV11-2; TRBD2 is a possible D gene (7 bases). With 5 bases removed from V and 4 bases from J, the gap between germline ends came to 15 bases. Germline CDR1 SGHAT, CDR2 FQNNGV. The CDR3 sequence is 14 residues long. The CDR3 nucleotides are TGTGCCAGCAGCCTCTATGGGGGGGCGTACGAGCAGTACTTC. It specifies CASSLYGGAYEQYF.

The chain joins TRBV4-2 to TRBJ2-1; no clear D gene. Germline V gene lookup returns CDR1 LGHNA and CDR2 YNFKEQ. The CDR3 is 17 amino acids. The V and J ends lost 1 base and 1 base respectively, with 14 bases between them. CDR3 bases: TGTGCCAGCAGCCAAGCTTCGACGGGTGAGTCCTACAATGAGCAGTTCTTC. Translating gives CASSQASTGESYNEQFF.

V gene TRBV30 combines with J gene TRBJ2-5; possible D gene TRBD1, 5 bases. From germline, CDR1 is GTSNPN and CDR2 SVGIG (reference sequence). V was pared by 2 bases and J by 4 bases, with 5 bases between. This CDR3 is built from 11 residues. CDR3 protein: CAWSRGETQYF. The DNA of the CDR3 is TGTGCCTGGAGTAGGGGAGAGACCCAGTACTTC.

The chain joins TRBV6-6 to TRBJ2-3; maybe TRBD2 (5 bases). Germline values: CDR1 MNHNY, CDR2 SVGAGI (reference sequence). This CDR3 contains 15 residues. Trimming left V 8 bases short and J 0 bases short, with 15 bases between. As DNA, the CDR3 is TGTGCCAGCGGTCTTAGGAGGAAGAGCACAGATACGCAGTATTTT. Residues: CASGLRRKSTDTQYF.

This chain uses TRBV27 with TRBJ2-7; a weak D match, TRBD2 (7 bases). Germline-derived CDR1 and CDR2 are MNHEY and SMNVEV (reference sequence). The V gene lost 5 bases and the J gene lost 0 bases, with 14 bases spanning the gap. The CDR3 contains 15 residues. In DNA form, the CDR3 reads TGTGCCAGCAGTCAGTCCGGGGGGCTCTCCTACGAGCAGTACTTC. Residues: CASSQSGGLSYEQYF.

V is TRBV7-2 and J is TRBJ2-5; 8 bases match TRBD1. Gene TRBJ2-7 matches the end of the DNA better, so the J call may be wrong. The germline gives CDR1 SGHTA, CDR2 FQGNSA. The CDR3 contains 15 residues. DNA of the CDR3: TGTGCCAGCAGCCACGGGACAGGTATAGCCTACGAGCAGTACTTC. It encodes CASSHGTGIAYEQYF.

V gene TRBV28 combines with J gene TRBJ1-2; 7 nucleotides align to TRBD1. The CDR3 has 15 amino acids. J was trimmed by 3 bases and V by 5 bases; bases with no gene match: 9. CDR1 and CDR2 (germline): MDHEN, SYDVKM. CDR3 nucleotide sequence: TGTGCCAGCAGTGGGGGGATTACAGGGGACTATGGCTACACCTTC. Translated, it gives CASSGGITGDYGYTF.

Here the CDR3 DNA reads TGTGCCAGCAGCCGTGAGCGGACCGGCTACGAGCAGTACTTC. Protein product: CASSRERTGYEQYF. The chain combines TRBV27 with TRBJ2-7, with TRBD2 as a possible D gene (5 bases). The germline V gene has CDR1 MNHEY and CDR2 SMNVEV (reference sequence). V shed 6 bases and J shed 3 bases, with 15 bases lying between them. The CDR3 runs 14 residues.

The chain has TRBV6-5 and TRBJ1-2, with D possibly TRBD1 on 6 matching bases. V gave up 5 bases and J gave up 5 bases, with 15 bases separating them. The CDR3 consists of 14 residues. Germline V gene sequence: CDR1 MNHEY, CDR2 SVGAGI. CDR3 sequence (DNA): TGTGCCAGCAGTCCGGCCGGGACAAGTTATGGCTACACCTTC. Translated, it gives CASSPAGTSYGYTF.

The chain joins TRBV27 to TRBJ2-3; TRBD1 aligns across 7 bases. V lost 5 bases, J lost 2 bases, and 10 bases stayed unmatched. CDR1 and CDR2 from the germline V gene are MNHEY and SMNVEV (reference sequence). The CDR3 spans 16 residues. CDR3 sequence: CASSPRTGLITDTQYF. The CDR3 DNA reads TGTGCCAGCAGTCCGCGGACAGGCCTAATCACAGATACGCAGTATTTT.

This chain joins TRBV5-8 and TRBJ1-4; 9 positions match TRBD1. Trimming cost V 3 bases and J 7 bases; bases outside gene matches: 4. The germline V gene has CDR1 SGHTS and CDR2 YDEGEE. The CDR3 extends over 14 amino acids. CDR3 loop: CASSSGQGSEKLFF. The CDR3 DNA sequence: TGTGCCAGCAGCTCCGGACAGGGGAGTGAAAAACTGTTTTTT.